The 29 T cell receptor beta chains below come from one sample, sequenced in a study of T cell repertoires in cytomegalovirus infection. Using its own MiXCR run on the reads, TCRdb lists one record per CDR3 protein. Of approximately 500,000 distinct CDR3 sequences in the sample, approximately 10% are singletons; the top ten hold about 9.4%. The source material was PBMCs. The receptors here all came from a human donor in good health (CMV status not recorded). Some clones in this sample may be carry-over from other donors' samples.

The genes are TRBV6-4 and TRBJ2-5; a possible D gene is TRBD2 (7 bases). Germline V gene data show CDR1 as MRHNA and CDR2 as SNTAGT. The CDR3 covers 18 residues. V was pared by 7 bases and J by 2 bases, with 26 bases between. The CDR3 coding sequence is TGTGCCAGCAAGCCCTGGGGGCTTCGGGGGGTGGATCAAGAGACCCAGTACTTC. This codes for CASKPWGLRGVDQETQYF.

This clonotype was counted many times. V is TRBV7-9 and J is TRBJ2-2, with TRBD2 identical over 8 bases. The length of the CDR3 is 12 residues. J was trimmed by 10 bases and V by 5 bases; bases with no gene match: 3. CDR1 is SEHNR and CDR2 is FQNEAQ in the germline V gene (reference sequence). The CDR3 coding sequence is TGTGCCAGCAGCGTTAGCGGGATGGAGCTGTTTTTT. This gives the protein CASSVSGMELFF.

The DNA of the CDR3 is TGTGCCAGCAGTTCACAGGGGGCAGCCTATGGCTACACCTTC. Amino acids: CASSSQGAAYGYTF. This rearrangement joins TRBV27 to TRBJ1-2; TRBD1 matches at 9 bases. Trimming at V came to 4 bases and at J to 4 bases, leaving 4 bases not matched to a gene. CDR1 is MNHEY, CDR2 SMNVEV, per germline (reference sequence). The CDR3 runs to 14 residues.

This clonotype was seen a few times. V is TRBV5-4 and J is TRBJ1-1, with 10 bases fitting TRBD1. The CDR3 is 14 residues long. CDR1 SGHNT and CDR2 YYREEE come from the germline V gene (reference sequence). V shed 3 bases and J 6 bases; nucleotides not matched to a gene: 5. The CDR3 reads CASSSRQGAAEAFF. In DNA form, the CDR3 reads TGTGCCAGCAGCTCAAGACAGGGGGCTGCTGAAGCTTTCTTT. The complete variable domain, with remaining parts taken from reference TRBV5-4 and TRBJ1-1, reads ETGVTQSPTHLIKTRGQQVTLRCSSQSGHNTVSWYQQALGQGPQFIFQYYREEENGRGNFPPRFSGLQFPNYSSELNVNALELDDSALYLCASSSRQGAAEAFFGQGTRLTVV.

In its sample, this clonotype was seen many times. The chain has TRBV7-2 and TRBJ2-7; 10 nucleotides match TRBD1. This CDR3 is 15 amino acids long. Losses at the gene ends were 1 base for V and 7 bases for J; bases not matched to a gene: 7. Germline V CDR1 and CDR2: SGHTA, FQGNSA. This CDR3 reads CASSLERTGGREQYF. The DNA for the CDR3 is TGTGCCAGCAGCTTAGAGCGGACAGGGGGACGTGAGCAGTACTTC.

In this sample, this clonotype turned up many times. The rearrangement uses TRBV7-9 and TRBJ1-2; perhaps TRBD1 as D (6 bases). Trimming cost V 11 bases and J 3 bases, with 10 bases left between them. In germline, CDR1 is SEHNR, CDR2 FQNEAQ (reference sequence). The CDR3 has 11 amino acids. CDR3 residues: CAAGQYYGYTF. The DNA for the CDR3 is TGTGCCGCTGGACAGTACTATGGCTACACCTTC.

This clonotype occurred many times. This chain uses TRBV10-3 with TRBJ1-1, with 7 bases identical to TRBD1. Germline V gives CDR1 ENHRY, CDR2 SYGVKD. J lost 1 base, V lost 10 bases, and 15 bases had no gene match. The length of the CDR3 is 16 residues. CDR3 coding DNA: TGTGCCACCAAACCGGGACATCCAGGGGGGAACACTGAAGCTTTCTTT. It codes for CATKPGHPGGNTEAFF.

This clonotype was observed many times. J is TRBJ2-1 and V is TRBV12-3 or TRBV12-4, with 8 bases that match TRBD2. This CDR3 has 14 amino acids. The trim removed 8 bases at V and 8 bases at J, leaving 11 bases unmatched. CDR3 in DNA: TGTGCCAGCCGGGCCCGGGGGGGCTCTGATGAGCAGTTCTTC. Amino acid sequence: CASRARGGSDEQFF.

This clonotype showed up just a few times. This rearrangement joins TRBV14 to TRBJ2-7, with 11 bases identical to TRBD1. The junction had 6 bases not matched to a gene; V was cut back by 5 bases and J by 3 bases. Germline values: CDR1 SGHDN, CDR2 FVKESK. CDR3 length: 15 residues. The CDR3 sequence is CASSGGTGGFYEQYF. DNA for the CDR3: TGTGCCAGCAGCGGAGGGACAGGGGGTTTCTACGAGCAGTACTTC.

This clonotype was counted ten times or more. The rearrangement joins TRBV6-1 to TRBJ2-3; weak D call: TRBD1 (6 bases). The germline gives CDR1 MNHNS, CDR2 SASEGT. V lost 6 bases and J 0 bases, leaving 16 bases between the germline ends. The CDR3 is made up of 16 amino acids. The DNA for the CDR3 is TGTGCCAGCAGCGCCGAAGGGGGACACAGCACAGATACGCAGTATTTT. Its translation is CASSAEGGHSTDTQYF.

The V and J genes are TRBV20-1 and TRBJ2-1; possibly TRBD1 for D (5 bases). Germline assignment: CDR1 DFQATT and CDR2 SNEGSKA (reference sequence). Trimming shortened V by 6 bases and J by 4 bases, and 10 bases separated the two germline ends. The CDR3 has 12 residues. The CDR3 is CSAPSGYNEQFF. In nucleotides, the CDR3 is TGCAGTGCACCTTCAGGGTACAATGAGCAGTTCTTC.

This clonotype has more than one count but fewer than ten. This chain links TRBV15 with TRBJ1-1; weak D call: TRBD1 (5 bases). Per the germline V gene, CDR1 is LNHNV and CDR2 is YYDKDF (reference sequence). V was clipped by 5 bases and J by 4 bases, with 14 bases between them. The CDR3 runs 14 residues. Here the CDR3 reads CATSSAGATTEAFF. The CDR3 DNA sequence: TGTGCCACCAGCTCCGCCGGGGCGACCACTGAAGCTTTCTTT.

This clonotype was seen repeatedly, ten times or more. The CDR3 nucleotides read TGTGCCAGCAGTTTATATTCAGGGCCCCAGAACACTGAAGCTTTCTTT. Translated: CASSLYSGPQNTEAFF. V is TRBV12-3 or TRBV12-4 and J is TRBJ1-1; TRBD1 is a possible D gene (5 bases). V was cut by 2 bases and J by 1 base, with 14 bases left in between. CDR3 size: 16 residues.

This clonotype was found many times. This rearrangement joins TRBV6-8 to TRBJ2-7; no reliable D call. Germline CDR1 reads MNHGY; CDR2 reads SAAAGT. Trimming left V 4 bases short and J 2 bases short, with 21 bases between. This CDR3 has 17 amino acids. Here the CDR3 reads CASSFEFWRGGPYEQYF. CDR3 bases: TGTGCCAGCAGTTTTGAGTTCTGGCGTGGCGGACCCTACGAGCAGTACTTC.

Notes on this clonotype: A much larger clone lies a single base off, so this may be a read error. This chain links TRBV20-1 with TRBJ2-5; TRBD1 might be the D (5 bases). Germline V gene data show CDR1 as DFQATT and CDR2 as SNEGSKA (reference sequence). V was pared by 0 bases and J by 4 bases, with 15 bases between. The CDR3 totals 15 residues. The CDR3 loop reads CSARDSAGKGETQYF. The DNA for the CDR3 is TGCAGTGCTAGAGATAGTGCAGGGAAGGGAGAGACCCAGTACTTC.

This clonotype was counted only a few times. The chain uses TRBV5-4 and TRBJ2-7, with D perhaps given as TRBD1 or TRBD2 (6 bases each). The CDR3 contains 15 residues. Germline V gene sequence: CDR1 SGHNT, CDR2 YYREEE (reference sequence). V gave up 4 bases and J gave up 1 base, with 15 bases separating them. CDR3: CASSKAGDFSYEQYF. The CDR3 nucleotides read TGTGCCAGCAGCAAGGCAGGGGACTTTTCCTACGAGCAGTACTTC.

There are many counts of this clonotype. This rearrangement joins TRBV20-1 to TRBJ2-3; 9 nucleotides align to TRBD2. This CDR3 has 15 residues. CDR1 and CDR2 (germline): DFQATT, SNEGSKA (reference sequence). J lost 4 bases, V lost 0 bases, and 5 bases had no gene match. The CDR3 loop is CSARDPRGGPDTQYF. The CDR3 DNA sequence: TGCAGTGCTAGAGATCCGCGGGGGGGCCCAGATACGCAGTATTTT.

A few counts support this clonotype. The rearrangement joins TRBV30 to TRBJ1-1; weak D call: TRBD1 (6 bases). This CDR3 spans 15 amino acids. V was shortened by 2 bases and J by 2 bases, with 15 bases between the two germline ends. CDR1 is GTSNPN, CDR2 SVGIG, per germline (reference sequence). The DNA of the CDR3 is TGTGCCTGGAGTCGAAAACAGGGTCTTAACACTGAAGCTTTCTTT. This sequence encodes CAWSRKQGLNTEAFF.

In this sample, this clonotype turned up many times. The rearrangement uses TRBV7-9 and TRBJ1-1, with a possible D match to TRBD1 (6 bases). This CDR3 contains 16 residues. Germline V CDR1 and CDR2: SEHNR, FQNEAQ (reference sequence). V lost 4 bases to trimming and J lost 4 bases, with 19 bases between them. CDR3 residues: CASSSDTGGRGTEAFF. The CDR3 bases are TGTGCCAGCAGCTCCGATACCGGGGGGCGAGGCACTGAAGCTTTCTTT.

This clonotype appeared a few times. The chain links TRBV25-1 to TRBJ2-7; D gene unclear. Germline CDR1 and CDR2: MGHDK and SYGVNS. This CDR3 contains 12 residues. V shed 3 bases and J shed 3 bases, with 6 bases lying between them. The CDR3 DNA follows: TGTGCCAGCAGTGAGGGTTACTACGAGCAGTACTTC. Its protein product is CASSEGYYEQYF.

This clonotype occurred a few times. J is TRBJ2-1 and V is TRBV7-9, with no clear D. The CDR3 totals 15 residues. Trimming removed 3 bases from V and 3 bases from J, with 12 bases in between. Germline assignment: CDR1 SEHNR and CDR2 FQNEAQ (reference sequence). The CDR3 sequence: CASSFELTGYNEQFF. In DNA form, the CDR3 reads TGTGCCAGCAGCTTCGAGTTGACGGGCTACAATGAGCAGTTCTTC. Using reference TRBV7-9 and TRBJ2-1 for the parts outside the CDR3, the full variable domain is DTGVSQNPRHKITKRGQNVTFRCDPISEHNRLYWYRQTLGQGPEFLTYFQNEAQLEKSRLLSDRFSAERPKGSFSTLEIQRTEQGDSAMYLCASSFELTGYNEQFFGPGTRLTVL.

Ten or more counts support this clonotype. This sequence joins TRBV7-7 and TRBJ2-1; 9 bases line up with TRBD2. Germline V gives CDR1 SSHAT, CDR2 FNYEAQ (reference sequence). Trimming cost V 0 bases and J 5 bases; bases outside gene matches: 5. CDR3 size: 16 residues. CDR3 in DNA: TGTGCCAGCAGCTTAGCCCTTAGCGGGGGTAACAATGAGCAGTTCTTC. It specifies CASSLALSGGNNEQFF.

This clonotype was seen repeatedly, ten times or more. J is TRBJ2-1 and V is TRBV28; tentatively, D is TRBD1 (5 bases). V was cut by 3 bases and J by 0 bases, with 9 bases left in between. CDR1 MDHEN and CDR2 SYDVKM come from the germline V gene. The CDR3 is 15 residues long. The CDR3 protein is CASSLETVSYNEQFF. The CDR3 nucleotides read TGTGCCAGCAGTTTGGAGACAGTCTCCTACAATGAGCAGTTCTTC.

This clonotype occurred many times. The chain couples TRBV7-3 to TRBJ2-1; 11 nucleotides align to TRBD2. Germline V gene lookup returns CDR1 SGHTA and CDR2 FQGTGA. The J segment lost 6 bases and the V segment lost 3 bases, leaving 4 bases of the junction unmatched. The CDR3 length is 15 residues. This chain's CDR3 is CASSFSGGGTNEQFF. The CDR3 DNA reads as TGTGCCAGCAGCTTTAGCGGGGGGGGTACCAATGAGCAGTTCTTC.

This clonotype has at least ten counts. CDR3: CAIKSTAEETQYF. As DNA, the CDR3 is TGTGCCATCAAATCGACAGCGGAAGAGACCCAGTACTTC. This chain joins TRBV10-3 and TRBJ2-5; D is tentatively TRBD1 or TRBD2 (5 bases each). Germline CDR1 ENHRY, CDR2 SYGVKD. V was trimmed by 7 bases and J by 3 bases, leaving 12 bases between them. There are 13 residues in the CDR3.

This clonotype showed up many times. The chain uses TRBV6-1 and TRBJ2-7, with TRBD2 matching over 9 bases. The CDR3 has 15 amino acids. V was pared by 1 base and J by 2 bases, with 3 bases of the junction left unmatched. Germline V gene sequence: CDR1 MNHNS, CDR2 SASEGT. The CDR3 sequence is CASSEVAGGPYEQYF. In DNA form, the CDR3 reads TGTGCCAGCAGTGAAGTTGCGGGAGGGCCCTACGAGCAGTACTTC.

This clonotype was seen ten or more times. CDR3 nucleotides: TGTGCCAGCAGCCAAGATCTCGGGGCAGGGGGCGGCAATTCACCCCTCCACTTT. Residues: CASSQDLGAGGGNSPLHF. The chain links TRBV4-2 to TRBJ1-6, with 8 nucleotides matching TRBD1. The length of the CDR3 is 18 residues. The germline CDR1 and CDR2 sequences are LGHNA and YNFKEQ. The V gene end was trimmed by 0 bases and the J gene end by 7 bases; junction bases not matched to a gene: 11.

Ten or more counts support this clonotype. This sequence joins TRBV7-2 and TRBJ1-6; D may be TRBD1 (6 bases). The CDR3 has 15 amino acids. Per germline, CDR1 SGHTA and CDR2 FQGNSA. Trimming took 4 bases from V and 7 from J, leaving 14 bases between them. As DNA, the CDR3 is TGTGCCAGCAGCTCACGTCCACAGGGAAATTCACCCCTCCACTTT. It encodes CASSSRPQGNSPLHF.

The sample holds many counts of this clonotype. This chain uses TRBV7-9 with TRBJ1-6; 7 bases map to TRBD1. From germline, CDR1 is SEHNR and CDR2 FQNEAQ (reference sequence). The CDR3 covers 17 residues. Losses at the gene ends were 0 bases for V and 7 bases for J; bases not matched to a gene: 9. In DNA form, the CDR3 reads TGTGCCAGCAGCTTAGCGCTGACAGGGCAGGCGAATTCACCCCTCCACTTT. Translation: CASSLALTGQANSPLHF.